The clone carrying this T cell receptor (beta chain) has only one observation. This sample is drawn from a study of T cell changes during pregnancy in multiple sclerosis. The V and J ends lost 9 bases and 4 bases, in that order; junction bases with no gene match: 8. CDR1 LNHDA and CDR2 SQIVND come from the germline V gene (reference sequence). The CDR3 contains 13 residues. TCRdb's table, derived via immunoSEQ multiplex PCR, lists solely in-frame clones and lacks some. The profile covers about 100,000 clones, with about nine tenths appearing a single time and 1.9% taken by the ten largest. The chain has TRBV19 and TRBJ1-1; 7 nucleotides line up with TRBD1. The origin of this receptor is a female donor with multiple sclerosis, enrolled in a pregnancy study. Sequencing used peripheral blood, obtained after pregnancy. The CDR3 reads CASRQGLSTEAFF. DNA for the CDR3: TGTGCCAGCAGACAGGGACTGAGCACTGAAGCTTTCTTT.